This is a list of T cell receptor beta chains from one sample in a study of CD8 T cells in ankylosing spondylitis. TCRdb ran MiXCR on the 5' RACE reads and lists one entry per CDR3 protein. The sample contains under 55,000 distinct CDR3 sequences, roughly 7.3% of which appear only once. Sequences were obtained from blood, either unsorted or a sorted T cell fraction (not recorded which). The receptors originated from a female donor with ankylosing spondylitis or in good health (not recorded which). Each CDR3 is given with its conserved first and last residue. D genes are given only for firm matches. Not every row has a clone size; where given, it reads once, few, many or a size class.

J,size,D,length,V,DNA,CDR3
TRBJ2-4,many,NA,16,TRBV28,TGTGCCAGCAGTCTACATGTAAACTCAGCCAAAAACATTCAGTACTTC,CASSLHVNSAKNIQYF
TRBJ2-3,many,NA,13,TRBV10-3,TGTGCCATCAGCGGGGACGCCGTAAATACGCAGTATTTT,CAISGDAVNTQYF
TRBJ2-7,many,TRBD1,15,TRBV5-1,TGCGCCAGCAGTCAAACAGGGGGGAGCTCCTACGAGCAGTACTTC,CASSQTGGSSYEQYF
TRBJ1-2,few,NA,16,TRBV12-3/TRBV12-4,TGTGCCAGCAGTTTAGAGCCCGTCATCCAAGGCTATGGCTACACCTTC,CASSLEPVIQGYGYTF
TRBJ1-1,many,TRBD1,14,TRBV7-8,TGTGCCAGCAGCGCAGGACAGGCGAACACTGAAGCTTTCTTT,CASSAGQANTEAFF
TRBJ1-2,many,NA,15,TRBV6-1,TGTGCCAGCAGCCCACTCGACAAAAGTAACTATGGCTACACCTTC,CASSPLDKSNYGYTF
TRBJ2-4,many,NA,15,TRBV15,TGTGCCACCAGCTCGTCGGGTGGGGCCAAAAACATTCAGTACTTC,CATSSSGGAKNIQYF
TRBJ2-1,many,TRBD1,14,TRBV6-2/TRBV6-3,TGTGCCAGCAGTTACCCGACAGGGGGGAGTGAGCAGTTCTTC,CASSYPTGGSEQFF
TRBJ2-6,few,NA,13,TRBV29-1,TGCAGCGTGCAGGGGTTTCGGGCCAACGTCCTGACTTTC,CSVQGFRANVLTF
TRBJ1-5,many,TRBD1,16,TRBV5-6,TGTGCCAGCAGCATCGGGACAGGGGAGGAGAATCAGCCCCAGCATTTT,CASSIGTGEENQPQHF
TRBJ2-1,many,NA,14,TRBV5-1,TGCGCCAGCAGCTTTATACAGGGAGGATATGAGCAGTTCTTC,CASSFIQGGYEQFF
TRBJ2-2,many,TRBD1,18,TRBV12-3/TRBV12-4,TGTGCCAGCAGTTTTCCCGGACAGGGAACCGGCGACACCGGGGAGCTGTTTTTT,CASSFPGQGTGDTGELFF
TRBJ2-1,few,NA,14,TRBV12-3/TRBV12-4,TGTGCCAGCAGTTCCCAGGGATCGCTCAATGAGCAGTTCTTC,CASSSQGSLNEQFF
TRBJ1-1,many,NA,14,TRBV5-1,TGCGCCAGCAGCTTGGTGAACAGGCGGACTGAAGCTTTCTTT,CASSLVNRRTEAFF
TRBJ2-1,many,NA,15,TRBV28,TGTGCCAGCAGTTCCGCCGGGGGCGCCTACAATGAGCAGTTCTTC,CASSSAGGAYNEQFF
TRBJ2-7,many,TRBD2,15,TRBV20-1,TGCAGTGCACTCACTAGCGGGGGTAACACCTACGAGCAGTACTTC,CSALTSGGNTYEQYF
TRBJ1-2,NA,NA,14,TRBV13,TGTGCCAGCAGCTTAGACAGGGTAGAACGTGGCTACACCTTC,CASSLDRVERGYTF
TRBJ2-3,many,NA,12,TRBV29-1,TGCAGCGTTGAAGATCAACCAGATACGCAGTATTTT,CSVEDQPDTQYF
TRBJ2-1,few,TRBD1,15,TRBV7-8,TGTGCCAGCAGTCCACGGGACAGGGTGCGCAATGAGCAGTTCTTC,CASSPRDRVRNEQFF
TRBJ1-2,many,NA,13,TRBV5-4,TGTGCCAGCAGCCTAGGGTATAGCTATGGCTACACCTTC,CASSLGYSYGYTF
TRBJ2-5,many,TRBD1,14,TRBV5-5,TGTGCCAGCAGCTCGGGACAGCTGAGGGAGACCCAGTACTTC,CASSSGQLRETQYF